This TCR beta chain was identified during a study of blood T cell repertoires in COVID-19. Original processing notes: Nucleated cell number was recorded as an estimate derived from reference gene primer amplification. The repertoire was sequenced with immunoSEQ multiplex PCR; TCRdb's copy has only in-frame clones and lacks some. The V and J calls and the clone size are those of that table, but D and trimming were determined from the DNA. The table has about 140,000 clones, 70% to 90% seen once. The CDR3 totals 15 residues. V lost 4 bases, J lost 5 bases, and 15 bases lay in between. The germline V gene has CDR1 KGHDR and CDR2 SFDVKD.

This sequence originates from a woman of 80 years or more with acute or convalescent COVID-19. The chain is built from TRBV24-1 and TRBJ2-3; unclear D gene. The sample consisted of peripheral blood. The CDR3 region has the DNA TGTGCCACCAGTGACCCCCTGGGCCCCGGAGATACGCAGTATTTT. This sequence encodes CATSDPLGPGDTQYF.